A single sample is the source of the 16 T cell receptor beta chains below, sequenced in a study of blood T cell repertoires in COVID-19. Only in-frame clones appear in the TCRdb table, and some are missing; sequencing was by immunoSEQ multiplex PCR. This sample has 200,000 to 300,000 clones, with roughly 85% found just once. Sequencing was carried out using peripheral blood. Source of these receptors: a man younger than 35 with active or convalescent COVID-19.

The chain couples TRBV7-9 to TRBJ2-5, with a weak D call TRBD2 (5 bases). Trimming took 3 bases from V and 5 from J, leaving 10 bases between them. The germline V gene encodes CDR1 SEHNR and CDR2 FQNEAQ (reference sequence). This CDR3 has 13 amino acids. CDR3 loop: CASSFSRGETQYF. CDR3 bases: TGTGCCAGCAGCTTTTCTCGAGGGGAGACCCAGTACTTC.

The V gene is TRBV7-2, the J gene TRBJ2-3; D may be TRBD1 (6 bases). Germline assignment: CDR1 SGHTA and CDR2 FQGNSA. This CDR3 comprises 15 residues. The V and J ends lost 0 bases and 6 bases respectively, with 13 bases between them. The CDR3 is CASSLAPRGGDTQYF. The CDR3 coding sequence is TGTGCCAGCAGCTTAGCCCCCAGGGGCGGGGATACGCAGTATTTT.

The chain recombines TRBV6-2 or TRBV6-3 with TRBJ2-1, with D uncertain. Trimming pared 4 bases from V and 1 base from J, leaving 8 bases between. The CDR3 sequence is 14 residues long. Germline V gene sequence: CDR1 MNHEY, CDR2 SVGEGT. CDR3 amino acids: CASSSRKSYNEQFF. CDR3 DNA sequence: TGTGCCAGCAGTTCGCGGAAATCCTACAATGAGCAGTTCTTC.

The V and J genes are TRBV7-6 and TRBJ1-3, with D unclear. The germline V and J ends were trimmed by 1 base and 0 bases, with 13 bases remaining between them. CDR1 SGHVS and CDR2 FNYEAQ come from the germline V gene. This CDR3 comprises 17 residues. This CDR3 reads CASSLGSIGSSGNTIYF. CDR3 bases: TGTGCCAGCAGCTTAGGGAGTATTGGGAGCTCTGGAAACACCATATATTTT.

This chain joins TRBV5-1 and TRBJ2-7, with 7 bases fitting TRBD1. Looked up from germline, CDR1 is SGHRS and CDR2 is YFSETQ. The CDR3 totals 15 residues. With V trimmed by 2 bases and J by 6 bases, 11 bases remained unmatched. The CDR3 region is CASSLRSQGTAEQYF. The CDR3 coding sequence is TGCGCCAGCAGCTTAAGGTCGCAGGGGACAGCCGAGCAGTACTTC.

The rearrangement links TRBV5-1 to TRBJ1-4; TRBD1 agrees at 9 bases. The CDR3 runs to 15 residues. V lost 2 bases to trimming and J lost 7 bases; unmatched junction nucleotides: 6. Germline assignment: CDR1 SGHRS and CDR2 YFSETQ. DNA of the CDR3: TGCGCCAGCAGCTTTACAGGGGGCGCAGGTGAAAAACTGTTTTTT. Its translation: CASSFTGGAGEKLFF. The whole variable domain, filled in from reference TRBV5-1 and TRBJ1-4, reads KAGVTQTPRYLIKTRGQQVTLSCSPISGHRSVSWYQQTPGQGLQFLFEYFSETQRNKGNFPGRFSGRQFSNSRSEMNVSTLELGDSALYLCASSFTGGAGEKLFFGSGTQLSVL.

This chain links TRBV6-5 with TRBJ2-7; 7 nucleotides align to TRBD1. Losses at the gene ends were 9 bases for V and 6 bases for J; bases not matched to a gene: 8. Germline CDR1 and CDR2: MNHEY and SVGAGI. CDR3 length equals 12 residues. The CDR3 DNA follows: TGTGCCAGTTCACAGACAGGGAGCGAGCAGTACTTC. The encoded protein is CASSQTGSEQYF.

In this sample, this clone turned up once. V gene TRBV11-2 combines with J gene TRBJ1-2, with 9 bases that match TRBD1. Germline-derived CDR1 and CDR2 are SGHAT and FQNNGV. The CDR3 loop spans 16 amino acids. The V and J ends lost 1 base and 4 bases, in that order; junction bases with no gene match: 7. Here the CDR3 DNA reads TGTGCCAGCAGCTTAGGGCCGGGACAGGGCGGCTATGGCTACACCTTC. Amino acids: CASSLGPGQGGYGYTF.

V gene TRBV11-3 combines with J gene TRBJ2-1; 11 positions agree with TRBD2. The CDR3 extends over 15 amino acids. The junction had 5 bases not matched to a gene; V was cut back by 5 bases and J by 5 bases. Germline CDR1 is SGHNT and CDR2 is YENEEA. The CDR3, as DNA: TGTGCCAGCAGCCTAGGGACTAGCGGAGACAATGAGCAGTTCTTC. It is translated as CASSLGTSGDNEQFF.

This clone turned up a few times. J is TRBJ1-3 and V is TRBV12-5; 7 bases align to TRBD1. Germline CDR1 and CDR2: LGHNT and FRNRAP. J was trimmed by 0 bases and V by 1 base; bases with no gene match: 6. The CDR3 sequence is 17 residues long. The CDR3 region has the DNA TGTGCTAGTGGTTTGGACAGGGGAACCTTCTCTGGAAACACCATATATTTT. Protein: CASGLDRGTFSGNTIYF.

The genes are TRBV12-5 and TRBJ1-2; D is unclear. The germline CDR1 and CDR2 sequences are LGHNT and FRNRAP. V shed 0 bases and J shed 0 bases, with 11 bases lying between them. This CDR3 region has 16 residues. The CDR3: CASGLVLGLPNYGYTF. The CDR3 coding sequence is TGTGCTAGTGGTTTGGTACTTGGTCTACCTAACTATGGCTACACCTTC.

V and J are TRBV15 and TRBJ2-5; weak D call: TRBD2 (5 bases). Germline V gives CDR1 LNHNV, CDR2 YYDKDF (reference sequence). V dropped 2 bases and J dropped 3 bases, with 16 bases sitting between them. This CDR3 is 16 amino acids long. CDR3 sequence (DNA): TGTGCCACCAGCAGATCAAGGACTGGGATCGAAGAGACCCAGTACTTC. This sequence encodes CATSRSRTGIEETQYF.

The CDR3 spells CASSWDREASGETQYF. CDR3 in DNA: TGCGCCAGCAGCTGGGATCGGGAGGCAAGCGGGGAGACCCAGTACTTC. The chain combines TRBV5-1 with TRBJ2-5; 7 positions match TRBD2. With 3 bases clipped from V and 5 bases from J, the junction kept 13 bases outside the gene matches. CDR1 SGHRS and CDR2 YFSETQ come from the germline V gene. The CDR3 has 16 residues.

This clone has just one count. This sequence joins TRBV19 and TRBJ2-3, with 8 nucleotides matching TRBD2. After removal of 5 bases from V and 1 base from J, the junction contained 8 bases not matched to a gene. There are 16 residues in the CDR3. Germline CDR1 is LNHDA and CDR2 is SQIVND (reference sequence). In nucleotides, the CDR3 is TGTGCCAGTAGTCTTTCTACGGGGGGGCGCACAGATACGCAGTATTTT. Its translation is CASSLSTGGRTDTQYF.

This rearrangement joins TRBV9 to TRBJ2-7; TRBD1 matches at 8 bases. CDR3 length: 14 amino acids. Per germline, CDR1 SGDLS and CDR2 YYNGEE. V lost 3 bases, J lost 6 bases, and 8 bases stayed unmatched. CDR3 bases: TGTGCCAGCAGCGGACACAGGGGGACCTCCGAGCAGTACTTC. This gives the protein CASSGHRGTSEQYF.

The CDR3 nucleotides read TGTGCCATCAGCCCAGGGGGGCGGGCTTTCTTT. Its translation is CAISPGGRAFF. The chain recombines TRBV10-3 with TRBJ1-1, with TRBD1 matching over 7 bases. The CDR3 spans 11 residues. The J segment lost 11 bases and the V segment lost 6 bases, leaving 6 bases of the junction unmatched. CDR1 and CDR2 (germline): ENHRY, SYGVKD.